This T cell receptor beta chain was observed in a study of cytomegalovirus exposure and HLA in healthy donors. Sequencing was performed with immunoSEQ multiplex PCR; in TCRdb, only in-frame clones are kept and a portion is missing. The table includes roughly 170,000 clones, around 82% detected once. Per the germline V gene, CDR1 is MDHEN and CDR2 is SYDVKM. The CDR3 extends over 14 amino acids. V lost 6 bases to trimming and J lost 5 bases; unmatched junction nucleotides: 5. The receptor was isolated from a woman aged 18-29 years in good health and CMV-seropositive. V and J are TRBV28 and TRBJ1-4; 8 nucleotides agree with TRBD1. The material sequenced was PBMCs. The CDR3 loop is CASSRDRGNEKLFF. CDR3 coding DNA: TGTGCCAGCAGCCGAGACAGGGGCAATGAAAAACTGTTTTTT.